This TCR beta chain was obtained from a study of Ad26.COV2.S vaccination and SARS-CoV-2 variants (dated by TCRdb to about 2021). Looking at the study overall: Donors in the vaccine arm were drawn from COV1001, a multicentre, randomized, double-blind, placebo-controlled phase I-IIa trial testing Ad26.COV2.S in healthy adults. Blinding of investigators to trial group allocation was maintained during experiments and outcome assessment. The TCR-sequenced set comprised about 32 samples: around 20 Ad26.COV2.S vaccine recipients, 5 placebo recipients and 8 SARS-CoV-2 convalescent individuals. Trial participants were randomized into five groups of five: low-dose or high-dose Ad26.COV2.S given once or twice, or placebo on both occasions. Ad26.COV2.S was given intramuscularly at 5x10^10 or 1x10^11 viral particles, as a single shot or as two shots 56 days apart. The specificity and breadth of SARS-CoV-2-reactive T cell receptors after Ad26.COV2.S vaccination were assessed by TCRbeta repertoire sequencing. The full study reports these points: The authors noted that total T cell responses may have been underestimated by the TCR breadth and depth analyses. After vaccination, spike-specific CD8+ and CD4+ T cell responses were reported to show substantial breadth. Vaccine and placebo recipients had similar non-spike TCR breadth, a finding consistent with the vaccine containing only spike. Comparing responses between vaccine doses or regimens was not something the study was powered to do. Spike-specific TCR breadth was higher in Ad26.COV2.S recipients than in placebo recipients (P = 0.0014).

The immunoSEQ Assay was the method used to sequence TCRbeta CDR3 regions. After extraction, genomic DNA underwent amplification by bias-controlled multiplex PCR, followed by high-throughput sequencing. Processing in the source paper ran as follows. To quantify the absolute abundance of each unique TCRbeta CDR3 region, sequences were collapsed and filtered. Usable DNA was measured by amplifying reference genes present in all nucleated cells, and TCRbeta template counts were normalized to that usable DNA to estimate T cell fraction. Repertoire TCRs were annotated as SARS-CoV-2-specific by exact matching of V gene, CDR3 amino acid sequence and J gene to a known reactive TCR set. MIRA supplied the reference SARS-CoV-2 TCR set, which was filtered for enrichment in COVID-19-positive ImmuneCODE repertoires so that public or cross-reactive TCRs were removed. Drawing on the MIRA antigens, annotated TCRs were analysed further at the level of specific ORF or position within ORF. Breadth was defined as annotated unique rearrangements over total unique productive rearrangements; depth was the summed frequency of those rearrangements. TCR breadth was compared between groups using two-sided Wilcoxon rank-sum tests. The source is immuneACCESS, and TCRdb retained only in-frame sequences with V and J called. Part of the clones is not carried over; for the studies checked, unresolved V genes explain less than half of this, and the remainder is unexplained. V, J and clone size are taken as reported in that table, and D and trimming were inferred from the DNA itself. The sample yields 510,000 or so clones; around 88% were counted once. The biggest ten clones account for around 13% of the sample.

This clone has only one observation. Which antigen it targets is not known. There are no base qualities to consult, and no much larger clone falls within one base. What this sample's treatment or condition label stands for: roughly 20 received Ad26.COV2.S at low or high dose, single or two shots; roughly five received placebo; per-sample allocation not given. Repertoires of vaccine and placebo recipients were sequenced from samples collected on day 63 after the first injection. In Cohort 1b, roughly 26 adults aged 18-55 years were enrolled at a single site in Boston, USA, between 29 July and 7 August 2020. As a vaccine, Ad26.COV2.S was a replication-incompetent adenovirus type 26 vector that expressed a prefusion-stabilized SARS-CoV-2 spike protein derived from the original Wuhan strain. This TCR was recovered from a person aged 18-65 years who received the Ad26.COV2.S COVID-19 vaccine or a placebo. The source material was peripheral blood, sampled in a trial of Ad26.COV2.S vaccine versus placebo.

The CDR3 region reads CAWSGQHNQPQHF. Here is the DNA: TGTGCCTGGAGTGGGCAGCACAATCAGCCCCAGCATTTT. The sequence links TRBV30 to TRBJ1-5; the D segment cannot be called with confidence. The germline V gene (reference sequence) supplies CDR1 GTSNPN and CDR2 SVGIG. From the cysteine through the phenylalanine, the CDR3 covers 13 amino acids. The DNA shown is the 39-base CDR3, in frame from base 1. V is reduced by 1 base and J by 3 bases, leaving a spacing of 7 bases between them.